The 13 T cell receptor beta chains reported below all come from one sample, sequenced in a study of blood T cell repertoires in COVID-19. Sequencing was performed with immunoSEQ multiplex PCR; in TCRdb, only in-frame clones are kept and a portion is missing. The sample lists tens of thousands of clones; around nine tenths were seen once. Sequenced: peripheral blood. The receptors stem from a man aged 50-59 years with active COVID-19.

This chain connects TRBV7-9 to TRBJ2-1, with D hard to call. V dropped 1 base and J dropped 4 bases, with 5 bases sitting between them. Per germline, CDR1 SEHNR and CDR2 FQNEAQ (reference sequence). The CDR3 is 13 amino acids. The CDR3 DNA reads TGTGCCAGCAGCTTAGGCGAATACAATGAGCAGTTCTTC. Translation: CASSLGEYNEQFF.

The rearrangement uses TRBV5-1 and TRBJ1-2, with 10 bases aligning to TRBD1. Germline values: CDR1 SGHRS, CDR2 YFSETQ. Losses at the gene ends were 4 bases for V and 3 bases for J; bases not matched to a gene: 6. CDR3 length: 15 residues. In DNA, the CDR3 is TGCGCCAGCAGCCCGGGACAGGGGAGGTACTATGGCTACACCTTC. Protein: CASSPGQGRYYGYTF.

The rearrangement links TRBV6-6 to TRBJ2-1, with TRBD1 as a possible D gene (5 bases). This CDR3 contains 13 residues. The germline V and J ends were trimmed by 7 bases and 8 bases, with 15 bases remaining between them. Germline V gives CDR1 MNHNY, CDR2 SVGAGI (reference sequence). CDR3 nucleotide sequence: TGTGCCAGCAAAATTACAGGTATGGATGAGCAGTTCTTC. This codes for CASKITGMDEQFF.

V is TRBV5-4 and J is TRBJ1-1; TRBD1 is a possible D gene (5 bases). Deletions cut 2 bases from V and 6 bases from J, with 14 bases between. Germline-derived CDR1 and CDR2 are SGHNT and YYREEE (reference sequence). The CDR3 has 14 amino acids. CDR3 coding DNA: TGTGCCAGCAGCTTAGACAGTCAGAGGTCTGAAGCTTTCTTT. It yields the protein CASSLDSQRSEAFF.

The genes are TRBV18 and TRBJ2-7, with 11 positions matching TRBD2. J lost 6 bases, V lost 2 bases, and 15 bases had no gene match. Germline lookup yields CDR1 KGHSH and CDR2 LQKENI. There are 18 residues in the CDR3. The CDR3 DNA reads TGTGCCAGCTCACCATCCGAGTCTAGCGGGAGGACCCCCTCCGAGCAGTACTTC. Protein: CASSPSESSGRTPSEQYF.

The chain links TRBV3-1 (or the pseudogene TRBV3-2) to TRBJ1-2; 9 bases map to TRBD1. The CDR3 is made up of 17 amino acids. V lost 4 bases and J lost 0; bases outside the gene matches: 9. Germline values: CDR1 LGHDT, CDR2 YNNKEL (reference sequence). CDR3 in amino acids: CASSPVPGQGSNYGYTF. CDR3 coding DNA: TGTGCCAGCAGCCCTGTCCCGGGACAGGGATCTAACTATGGCTACACCTTC.

This chain joins TRBV27 and TRBJ2-7, with 7 nucleotides matching TRBD2. Trimming at V came to 2 bases and at J to 6 bases, leaving 10 bases not matched to a gene. The CDR3 spans 15 residues. Germline CDR1 is MNHEY and CDR2 is SMNVEV (reference sequence). The CDR3 DNA sequence: TGTGCCAGCAGTTTAGCCGGGACTAACCATCTCGAGCAGTACTTC. Translated, it gives CASSLAGTNHLEQYF.

Only a few counts were recorded for this clone. In the same sample, other DNA sequences code for this CDR3. The gene calls are TRBV27 and TRBJ2-5; possibly TRBD1 for D (6 bases). Germline assignment: CDR1 MNHEY and CDR2 SMNVEV (reference sequence). Trimming shortened V by 5 bases and J by 1 base, and 11 bases separated the two germline ends. The CDR3 sequence is 14 residues long. The CDR3 is CASSLGTTQETQYF. DNA for the CDR3: TGTGCCAGCAGTCTGGGGACAACCCAAGAGACCCAGTACTTC.

V usage is TRBV9 and J usage is TRBJ2-1, with a possible D match to TRBD2 (6 bases). The germline gives CDR1 SGDLS, CDR2 YYNGEE. V shed 1 base and J shed 0 bases, with 11 bases lying between them. The CDR3 is 16 residues long. The CDR3 nucleotides read TGTGCCAGCAGCGTATCTCGGGAGAGCTCCTACAATGAGCAGTTCTTC. Translation gives CASSVSRESSYNEQFF.

V gene TRBV7-9 combines with J gene TRBJ2-7; possibly TRBD1 for D (5 bases). CDR3 length: 17 amino acids. V was clipped by 5 bases and J by 1 base, with 21 bases between them. Germline values: CDR1 SEHNR, CDR2 FQNEAQ (reference sequence). The CDR3 region is CASSPYPTSGSSYEQYF. The CDR3 DNA reads as TGTGCCAGCAGCCCCTATCCTACCTCAGGGTCTTCCTACGAGCAGTACTTC.

The rearrangement uses TRBV5-1 and TRBJ1-5, with 7 bases identical to TRBD1. The germline V gene has CDR1 SGHRS and CDR2 YFSETQ. V lost 1 base to trimming and J lost 6 bases; unmatched junction nucleotides: 4. This CDR3 is 14 amino acids long. The CDR3, as DNA: TGCGCCAGCAGCTTGTTAGGGGGCGGTCAGCCCCAGCATTTT. Protein sequence: CASSLLGGGQPQHF.

This chain joins TRBV15 and TRBJ1-1, with a weak D call TRBD1 (5 bases). The CDR3 covers 13 residues. Trimming pared 11 bases from V and 3 bases from J, leaving 16 bases between. Germline CDR1 LNHNV, CDR2 YYDKDF (reference sequence). The CDR3 region is CAAGSQGDTEAFF. CDR3 in DNA: TGTGCCGCAGGATCTCAAGGGGACACTGAAGCTTTCTTT.

This rearrangement joins TRBV6-5 to TRBJ1-2; maybe TRBD1 (5 bases). With 0 bases removed from V and 4 bases from J, the gap between germline ends came to 12 bases. CDR3 length: 15 residues. Germline V lookup: CDR1 MNHEY, CDR2 SVGAGI. The CDR3 loop reads CASSYSREGLYGYTF. The DNA for the CDR3 is TGTGCCAGCAGTTACTCTCGGGAGGGACTCTATGGCTACACCTTC.